Listed below are T cell receptor beta chains from one sample, sequenced in a study of HIV-infected patients and healthy controls. MiXCR was run by TCRdb on the 5' RACE reads, yielding one entry per CDR3 protein. The repertoire holds around 7,500 distinct CDR3 sequences, with around 8.6% as singletons. This sample comprised blood, obtained before antiretroviral therapy. Every receptor here comes from an adult with HIV infection. CDR3s include the opening cysteine and the closing phenylalanine or tryptophan. The order of the fields is clone size, V gene, D gene, J gene, CDR3 DNA, CDR3 protein. A D gene is named only where the DNA matches it firmly. Size tells how often a clone was seen (once, few, many) or the class of an expanded clone, and some rows leave it out.

>many|TRBV2|TRBD2|TRBJ2-7
TGTGCCAGCTTGCCCATAGCGGGGGGTCCCTACGAGCAGTACTTC
CASLPIAGGPYEQYF
>medium-sized|TRBV7-9|TRBD1|TRBJ1-1
TGTGCCAGCAATCCCCCCGGGACAGGGGAAGCTTTCTTT
CASNPPGTGEAFF
>many|TRBV2|TRBD1|TRBJ1-2
TGTGCCAGAAGTACAGGGGATGGCTACACCTTC
CARSTGDGYTF
>few|TRBV29-1|TRBD2|TRBJ2-1
TGCAGCGTGGCGGGGACTAGCTCCTACAATGAGCAGTTCTTC
CSVAGTSSYNEQFF
>.|TRBV6-5|TRBD2|TRBJ2-3
TGTGCCAGCAGTTATACTAGCGGGAGTTCAGATACGCAGTATTTT
CASSYTSGSSDTQYF
>.|TRBV27|.|TRBJ2-7
TGTGCCAGCAGTTTCGAGAATCTGGGGGACGAGCAGTACTTC
CASSFENLGDEQYF
>few|TRBV10-3|TRBD1|TRBJ1-6
TGTGCCATCAGTGAACGGACAGGGCAATCACCCCTCCACTTT
CAISERTGQSPLHF
>many|TRBV18|TRBD2|TRBJ2-5
TGTGCCAGCTCACAACCGGGACTAGGCGCGGAGACCCAGTACTTC
CASSQPGLGAETQYF
>large|TRBV5-1|.|TRBJ2-7
TGCGCCAGCAGCCCAGGGATTCGCTACGAGCAGTACTTC
CASSPGIRYEQYF
>few|TRBV28|.|TRBJ2-7
TGTGCCAGCAGTTGGACCTACGAGCAGTACTTC
CASSWTYEQYF
>medium-sized|TRBV20-1|.|TRBJ2-5
TGCAGTGCTAGTATCTCTCAAGAGACCCAGTACTTC
CSASISQETQYF
>many|TRBV7-6|.|TRBJ2-1
TGTGCCAGCAGCTTAGTCGAGAATGAGCAGTTCTTC
CASSLVENEQFF
>many|TRBV29-1|TRBD1|TRBJ2-1
TGCAGCGTCGCCGGGACAGGGGTTTACAATGAGCAGTTCTTC
CSVAGTGVYNEQFF
>.|TRBV2|.|TRBJ1-2
TGTGCCAGCAGTGAATGGGGCGTTAACTATGGCTACACCTTC
CASSEWGVNYGYTF
>many|TRBV7-9|TRBD1|TRBJ1-1
TGTGCCAGCAGCCGGACAGGGGATTGGAACACTGAAGCTTTCTTT
CASSRTGDWNTEAFF
>medium-sized|TRBV6-2/TRBV6-3|.|TRBJ2-7
TGTGCCAGCAGTGTACCGGACAACGGGCCCTACGAGCAGTACTTC
CASSVPDNGPYEQYF
>.|TRBV20-1|.|TRBJ1-2
TGCAGTGCTACTCAGGATTTGGGGGGCTACACCTTC
CSATQDLGGYTF
>medium-sized|TRBV7-9|.|TRBJ1-2
TGTGCCAGCAGCGAAACGGACTGGCCGATCTATGGCTACACCTTC
CASSETDWPIYGYTF
>.|TRBV29-1|.|TRBJ2-2
TGCAGCGTCAGACGGGTGACCGGGGAGCTGTTTTTT
CSVRRVTGELFF
>.|TRBV11-2|.|TRBJ1-4
TGTGCCAGCAGCACAGCCCTCTGGAGAACAGATGAAAAACTGTTTTTT
CASSTALWRTDEKLFF
>few|TRBV5-4|.|TRBJ1-1
TGTGTCAGCAGCTTGGTTGGGGGGACGAACACTGAAGCTTTCTTT
CVSSLVGGTNTEAFF
>.|TRBV6-6|.|TRBJ1-2
TGTGCCAGCAGTTACGGGACACACAACTATGGCTACACCTTC
CASSYGTHNYGYTF
>.|TRBV9|.|TRBJ1-2
TGTGCCAGCAGCCCCACGGACATGGGCTATGGCTACACCTTC
CASSPTDMGYGYTF
>many|TRBV19|.|TRBJ2-7
TGTGCCAGTACACCGGGCCACAGCCTACTCTACGAGCAGTACTTC
CASTPGHSLLYEQYF
>.|TRBV19|.|TRBJ2-4
TGTGCCAGTAGTATTCCAGGACTGGCTTTGAAAAACATTCAGTACTTC
CASSIPGLALKNIQYF
>medium-sized|TRBV11-2|.|TRBJ1-5
TGTGCCAGCAGCTTAGACGGACAGCCCCAGCATTTT
CASSLDGQPQHF
>.|TRBV19|.|TRBJ2-2
TGTGCCAGTAGTATAGTCCAGTCCACCGGGGAGCTGTTTTTT
CASSIVQSTGELFF
>medium-sized|TRBV7-2|.|TRBJ1-4
TGTGCCAGCAGCCGGTACTGGGGGGCAACTAATGAAAAACTGTTTTTT
CASSRYWGATNEKLFF
>.|TRBV15|.|TRBJ2-3
TGTGCCACCAAAGGGGAGTATACGCAGTATTTT
CATKGEYTQYF
>many|TRBV2|TRBD1|TRBJ1-3
TGTGCCAGCAGCACAGGGGGTTTCTCTGGAAACACCATATATTTT
CASSTGGFSGNTIYF
>medium-sized|TRBV7-9|.|TRBJ1-1
TGTGCCAGCAGCTTAATTCTAGGGACTGAAGCTTTCTTT
CASSLILGTEAFF
>medium-sized|TRBV7-9|.|TRBJ1-1
TGTGCCAGCAGCTCACTCGGGAACACTGAAGCTTTCTTT
CASSSLGNTEAFF
>many|TRBV12-3/TRBV12-4|.|TRBJ1-3
TGTGCCAGCACCTATCGGGGTTCTGGAAACACCATATATTTT
CASTYRGSGNTIYF
>many|TRBV12-3/TRBV12-4|.|TRBJ1-2
TGTGCCAGCAGTTTGAAGAGAGGGGGAATGAATGGCTACACCTTC
CASSLKRGGMNGYTF
>many|TRBV7-9|TRBD1|TRBJ2-7
TGTGCCAGCAGCGCAAGGGACAGGGTCTACGAGCAGTACTTC
CASSARDRVYEQYF
>many|TRBV6-5|TRBD1|TRBJ2-2
TGTGCCAGCAGTTCAGACAGGGTCGGGGAGCTGTTTTTT
CASSSDRVGELFF
>medium-sized|TRBV30|.|TRBJ1-4
TGTGCCTGCCAAACAGGGTCCGCAACTAATGAAAAACTGTTTTTT
CACQTGSATNEKLFF
>many|TRBV30|.|TRBJ2-5
TGTGCCTGGAGTGCCCAGGCGGGAGAGACCCAGTACTTC
CAWSAQAGETQYF
>medium-sized|TRBV20-1|.|TRBJ1-5
TGCAGTGCCCCCCCCGGTGGGAGCAATCAGCCCCAGCATTTT
CSAPPGGSNQPQHF
>medium-sized|TRBV5-1|TRBD2|TRBJ2-4
TGCGCCAGCAGCTTGACTAGCGGGGGCCCGAAAAACATTCAGTACTTC
CASSLTSGGPKNIQYF
>medium-sized|TRBV6-2/TRBV6-3|.|TRBJ1-1
TGTGCCAGCAGGCAGGGCACTGAAGCTTTCTTT
CASRQGTEAFF
>many|TRBV4-3|TRBD2|TRBJ2-3
TGCGCCAGCAGCTCCCTTGCGGGACTAGCGGGAGAAGATACGCAGTATTTT
CASSSLAGLAGEDTQYF
>few|TRBV11-2|TRBD1|TRBJ1-4
TGTGCCAGCAGCTTACTCGGGACAGGCACTGAAAAACTGTTTTTT
CASSLLGTGTEKLFF
>many|TRBV11-2|TRBD1|TRBJ2-5
TGTGCCAGCAGCACGAGGACAGGGGGCGAAGAGACCCAGTACTTC
CASSTRTGGEETQYF
>many|TRBV29-1|.|TRBJ2-5
TGCAGCGTTGAAGATGCGGGCAGCAACCAAGAGACCCAGTACTTC
CSVEDAGSNQETQYF
>medium-sized|TRBV4-1|.|TRBJ2-6
TGCGCCAGCAGCCAAGGGGCCAACGTCCTGACTTTC
CASSQGANVLTF